This is a list of T cell receptor beta chains from one sample in a study of blood T cell repertoires in COVID-19. The protocol was immunoSEQ multiplex PCR, while the TCRdb copy is restricted to in-frame clones and leaves out a portion. The sample comprises around 300,000 clones, about 87% of which are singletons, and less than 3% rests with the top ten. Sequenced input: PBMCs or T cells enriched from blood (not recorded which). The receptor source for this set is a woman in her forties or fifties who had recovered from COVID-19. CDR3s include the opening cysteine and the closing phenylalanine or tryptophan. D genes are given only for firm matches. The size entry is marked missing in some rows and otherwise reads once, few, many or a size class.

v_call: TRBV18; j_call: TRBJ1-6; clone_size: few; d_call: TRBD1; cdr3_aa: CASSPGQKPNSPLHF; cdr3_nt: TGTGCCAGCTCACCGGGACAGAAGCCGAATTCACCCCTCCACTTT
v_call: TRBV10-3; j_call: TRBJ1-3; clone_size: NA; d_call: TRBD1; cdr3_aa: CAISDPGTGTGNTIYF; cdr3_nt: TGTGCCATCAGTGACCCCGGGACAGGGACTGGAAACACCATATATTTT
v_call: TRBV5-1; j_call: TRBJ2-1; clone_size: NA; d_call: NA; cdr3_aa: CASSLGQVSYNEQFF; cdr3_nt: TGCGCCAGCAGCTTGGGCCAGGTTAGTTACAATGAGCAGTTCTTC
v_call: TRBV28; j_call: TRBJ2-1; clone_size: NA; d_call: NA; cdr3_aa: CASITQGGHNEQFF; cdr3_nt: TGTGCCAGCATTACCCAGGGGGGCCACAATGAGCAGTTCTTC
v_call: TRBV27; j_call: TRBJ2-7; clone_size: NA; d_call: TRBD1; cdr3_aa: CASSSRDRLTYEQYF; cdr3_nt: TGTGCCAGCAGTTCCCGGGACAGACTAACCTACGAGCAGTACTTC
v_call: TRBV28; j_call: TRBJ2-7; clone_size: few; d_call: NA; cdr3_aa: CASSFRLSPYEQYF; cdr3_nt: TGTGCCAGCAGTTTCAGGTTGTCTCCCTACGAGCAGTACTTC
v_call: TRBV28; j_call: TRBJ1-4; clone_size: once; d_call: NA; cdr3_aa: CASSLLGQLFF; cdr3_nt: TGTGCCAGCAGTTTGTTGGGGCAACTGTTTTTT
v_call: TRBV4-3; j_call: TRBJ2-3; clone_size: NA; d_call: TRBD1; cdr3_aa: CASSQGGPGTGKDTQYF; cdr3_nt: TGCGCCAGCAGCCAAGGGGGGCCCGGGACAGGAAAAGATACGCAGTATTTT
v_call: TRBV12-3/TRBV12-4; j_call: TRBJ2-2; clone_size: NA; d_call: NA; cdr3_aa: CASSSTVTGELFF; cdr3_nt: TGTGCCAGCAGTTCGACAGTGACCGGGGAGCTGTTTTTT
v_call: TRBV28; j_call: TRBJ2-5; clone_size: few; d_call: NA; cdr3_aa: CASSRETQYF; cdr3_nt: TGTGCCAGCAGTCGAGAGACCCAGTACTTC
v_call: TRBV5-6; j_call: TRBJ2-5; clone_size: NA; d_call: TRBD1; cdr3_aa: CASSLRQGAETQYF; cdr3_nt: TGTGCCAGCAGCCTCCGACAGGGGGCCGAGACCCAGTACTTC
v_call: TRBV6-4; j_call: TRBJ2-1; clone_size: NA; d_call: TRBD2; cdr3_aa: CASSESGTYNEQFF; cdr3_nt: TGTGCCAGCAGTGAAAGCGGGACTTACAATGAGCAGTTCTTC
v_call: TRBV28; j_call: TRBJ1-4; clone_size: NA; d_call: NA; cdr3_aa: CASSFLREKLFF; cdr3_nt: TGTGCCAGCAGTTTTCTTCGTGAAAAACTGTTTTTT
v_call: TRBV27; j_call: TRBJ2-3; clone_size: NA; d_call: TRBD1; cdr3_aa: CASSLFPRQGLGVDTQYF; cdr3_nt: TGTGCCAGCAGTTTATTCCCCCGACAGGGATTAGGCGTAGATACGCAGTATTTT
v_call: TRBV4-1; j_call: TRBJ1-2; clone_size: NA; d_call: NA; cdr3_aa: CASSGLGTGDGYGYTF; cdr3_nt: TGCGCCAGCAGCGGACTCGGGACTGGGGACGGGTATGGCTACACCTTC
v_call: TRBV27; j_call: TRBJ1-4; clone_size: once; d_call: TRBD1; cdr3_aa: CASTSRGREKLFF; cdr3_nt: TGTGCCAGCACTTCAAGGGGGCGCGAAAAACTGTTTTTT
v_call: TRBV20-1; j_call: TRBJ1-1; clone_size: NA; d_call: TRBD1; cdr3_aa: CSAREDRGAFF; cdr3_nt: TGCAGTGCTAGAGAGGACAGGGGAGCTTTCTTT